The 25 T cell receptor beta chains given below trace back to one sample, sequenced in a study of cytomegalovirus exposure and HLA in healthy donors. Use of 60 Vbeta and 13 Jbeta primers characterized the PCR. Clones were read by immunoSEQ multiplex PCR, and TCRdb kept only the in-frame ones, dropping some. The profile shows some 160,000 clones, approximately 81% of them singletons. The sequencing sample was made of PBMCs. The source of these receptors is a man aged 45 to 65 in good health and CMV-seropositive.

This rearrangement joins TRBV18 to TRBJ1-1; a weak D match, TRBD1 (6 bases). The germline CDR1 and CDR2 sequences are KGHSH and LQKENI. The CDR3 consists of 14 residues. V was clipped by 3 bases and J by 7 bases, with 15 bases between them. CDR3 DNA: TGTGCCAGCTCACCCGGGGGGGCGAGGGATGAAGCTTTCTTT. Translation: CASSPGGARDEAFF.

The chain carries TRBV5-4 and TRBJ2-3; 8 bases map to TRBD1. The CDR3 contains 15 residues. Unmatched junction bases numbered 4, after V lost 0 bases and J lost 4 bases. Germline loops: CDR1 SGHNT, CDR2 YYREEE (reference sequence). The CDR3 region has the DNA TGTGCCAGCAGCTTGGGGGGACAGGAGTCAGATACGCAGTATTTT. This gives the protein CASSLGGQESDTQYF.

This clone was observed a handful of times. The rearrangement links TRBV4-1 to TRBJ2-5; the D gene is possibly TRBD2 (6 bases). The assigned J gene may be wrong: the sequence end matches TRBJ2-7 better. The CDR3 runs 15 residues. Germline V gene sequence: CDR1 MGHRA, CDR2 YSYEKL. In DNA, the CDR3 is TGCGCCAGCAGCCAAGATGGGGGAGGAACGCTCGAGCAGTACTTC. Protein sequence: CASSQDGGGTLEQYF.

The gene calls are TRBV14 and TRBJ2-7; 7 bases agree with TRBD2. V was pared by 4 bases and J by 7 bases, with 10 bases of the junction left unmatched. Germline assignment: CDR1 SGHDN and CDR2 FVKESK. The CDR3 length is 14 residues. CDR3 loop: CASSPGTTFWEQYF. CDR3 nucleotides: TGTGCCAGCAGCCCCGGGACTACCTTCTGGGAGCAGTACTTC. Together with reference TRBV14 and TRBJ2-7, the CDR3 gives the full variable domain: EAGVTQFPSHSVIEKGQTVTLRCDPISGHDNLYWYRRVMGKEIKFLLHFVKESKQDESGMPNNRFLAERTGGTYSTLKVQPAELEDSGVYFCASSPGTTFWEQYFGPGTRLTVT.

This clone was recorded a few times. V and J are TRBV6-5 and TRBJ2-7, with 7 nucleotides matching TRBD1. Trimming removed 10 bases from V and 3 bases from J; junction bases left unmatched: 9. Germline V lookup: CDR1 MNHEY, CDR2 SVGAGI. The CDR3 totals 13 residues. CDR3 nucleotide sequence: TGTGCCACGAGCAAACAGGGGAGCTACGAGCAGTACTTC. This sequence encodes CATSKQGSYEQYF.

Details on this clone: A read error may account for a junction end that differs from germline. The chain links TRBV2 to TRBJ2-5; D perhaps matches TRBD2 (7 bases). Germline V gives CDR1 SNHLY, CDR2 FYNNEI. The CDR3 is 14 residues long. Here the CDR3 DNA reads TGTGCCAGCAGTGGCGGGGGCGGCCAAGAGGCCCAGTACTTC. Amino acids: CASSGGGGQEAQYF.

With regard to this clone: The missing conserved phenylalanine or tryptophan at the end of this CDR3 makes a read error likely. This chain uses TRBV28 with TRBJ1-1, with 7 positions matching TRBD1. V lost 0 bases to trimming and J lost 0 bases; unmatched junction nucleotides: 1. CDR1 is MDHEN, CDR2 SYDVKM, per germline. CDR3 length: 15 amino acids. This CDR3 is CASSLWGQLNTEAFS. The CDR3 DNA reads as TGTGCCAGCAGTTTATGGGGACAGCTGAACACTGAAGCTTTCTCT.

The V gene is TRBV2, the J gene TRBJ2-1; 13 nucleotides match TRBD2. CDR3 length equals 15 residues. From germline, CDR1 is SNHLY and CDR2 FYNNEI. J gave up 7 bases and V 5 bases, and 5 bases lay outside the gene matches. The CDR3 sequence: CASSKEGLAGNEQFF. As DNA, the CDR3 is TGTGCCAGCAGTAAAGAGGGACTAGCGGGAAATGAGCAGTTCTTC.

This chain uses TRBV5-8 with TRBJ2-7, with D perhaps matching TRBD1 (5 bases). Germline CDR1 reads SGHTS; CDR2 reads YDEGEE. CDR3 size: 16 residues. The germline V and J ends were trimmed by 1 base and 1 base, with 15 bases remaining between them. CDR3 in amino acids: CASSLPGQSRSYEQYF. The CDR3 nucleotides read TGTGCCAGCAGCTTGCCAGGGCAGTCGAGATCCTACGAGCAGTACTTC.

The V gene is TRBV7-2, the J gene TRBJ1-1; D is possibly TRBD1 (6 bases). CDR1 and CDR2 (germline): SGHTA, FQGNSA. Trimming took off 1 base at V and 4 bases at J, with 16 bases between the two ends. The CDR3 contains 16 residues. CDR3 region: CASSLGGNRVGTEAFF. The CDR3 DNA reads TGTGCCAGCAGCTTAGGAGGGAACAGGGTCGGCACTGAAGCTTTCTTT.

The chain has TRBV5-6 and TRBJ2-2; maybe TRBD2 (6 bases). The CDR3 covers 13 residues. The V end lost 4 bases, the J end lost 7 bases, and 11 bases lay between the germline ends. CDR1 is SGHDT and CDR2 is YYEEEE in the germline V gene. CDR3 DNA: TGTGCCAGCAGCCGACGGGAGTACGGGGAGCTGTTTTTT. It encodes CASSRREYGELFF.

The chain uses TRBV18 and TRBJ2-5; a possible D gene is TRBD2 (5 bases). The germline V gene has CDR1 KGHSH and CDR2 LQKENI. V lost 3 bases, J lost 1 base, and 9 bases lay in between. The CDR3 covers 14 residues. CDR3 sequence reads: CASSPSDFQETQYF. DNA for the CDR3: TGTGCCAGCTCACCCTCGGACTTCCAAGAGACCCAGTACTTC. The whole variable domain, filled in from reference TRBV18 and TRBJ2-5, reads NAGVMQNPRHLVRRRGQEARLRCSPMKGHSHVYWYRQLPEEGLKFMVYLQKENIIDESGMPKERFSAEFPKEGPSILRIQQVVRGDSAAYFCASSPSDFQETQYFGPGTRLLVL.

Details on this clone: Other DNA sequences of this sample code for an identical CDR3. V usage is TRBV5-4 and J usage is TRBJ2-2; 8 bases map to TRBD2. CDR1 and CDR2 from the germline V gene are SGHNT and YYREEE (reference sequence). CDR3 size: 15 residues. V was clipped by 3 bases and J by 0 bases; unmatched bases: 1. CDR3 protein: CASSSTSANTGELFF. The CDR3 bases are TGTGCCAGCAGCTCGACTAGCGCGAACACCGGGGAGCTGTTTTTT.

The chain employs TRBV4-2 and TRBJ2-1; 10 bases line up with TRBD2. This CDR3 has 17 residues. The V segment lost 4 bases and the J segment 4 bases; nucleotides outside the gene matches: 10. CDR1 is LGHNA and CDR2 is YNFKEQ in the germline V gene. CDR3 in DNA: TGTGCCAGCAGCCGCGACGGACTAGCGGAATCTTACAATGAGCAGTTCTTC. Its translation: CASSRDGLAESYNEQFF.

Of note for this clone: One junction end does not reproduce the germline sequence, and a read error may be involved. The sample contains more than one DNA sequence encoding this CDR3. Written as DNA, the CDR3 is TGTGCTAGCAGCTTGTCCGGCAGGGCACCCACAGATACGCAGTATTTT. It is translated as CASSLSGRAPTDTQYF. The chain has TRBV5-4 and TRBJ2-3, with D perhaps matching TRBD1 (5 bases). The length of the CDR3 is 16 residues. Per the germline V gene, CDR1 is SGHNT and CDR2 is YYREEE (reference sequence).

The rearrangement uses TRBV4-1 and TRBJ1-5; perhaps TRBD1 as D (6 bases). V was pared by 4 bases and J by 6 bases, with 16 bases between. Per the germline V gene, CDR1 is MGHRA and CDR2 is YSYEKL. CDR3 length equals 15 residues. As DNA, the CDR3 is TGCGCCAGCAGCCTTCGGGCTGGGGGCTTTCAGCCCCAGCATTTT. The encoded protein is CASSLRAGGFQPQHF.

The chain carries TRBV19 and TRBJ2-1; 7 bases align to TRBD1. Germline V gene sequence: CDR1 LNHDA, CDR2 SQIVND (reference sequence). J lost 8 bases, V lost 9 bases, and 10 bases had no gene match. The CDR3 loop spans 13 amino acids. CDR3 in DNA: TGTGCCAGCCGGGACAGTAATTTCGATGAGCAGTTCTTC. Protein: CASRDSNFDEQFF.

The J gene is TRBJ1-2, the V gene TRBV6-5; maybe TRBD1 (6 bases). The V and J ends lost 5 bases and 4 bases respectively, with 17 bases between them. Germline V gene data show CDR1 as MNHEY and CDR2 as SVGAGI. The CDR3 covers 15 residues. CDR3 DNA sequence: TGTGCCAGCAGTCCACAGGGAAAAGTCGGCTATGGCTACACCTTC. Translation: CASSPQGKVGYGYTF.

The rearrangement joins TRBV5-1 to TRBJ2-5; 10 positions agree with TRBD2. Losses at the gene ends were 7 bases for V and 4 bases for J; bases not matched to a gene: 16. In germline, CDR1 is SGHRS, CDR2 YFSETQ. This CDR3 spans 17 amino acids. The CDR3 is CASSLWLAGDGGETQYF. The DNA for the CDR3 is TGCGCCAGCTCCCTCTGGCTAGCGGGAGATGGTGGAGAGACCCAGTACTTC.

This clone was counted a single time. This chain connects TRBV5-1 to TRBJ1-1; D unclear. Germline CDR1 is SGHRS and CDR2 is YFSETQ. This CDR3 spans 15 amino acids. Trimming took 2 bases from V and 0 from J, leaving 11 bases between them. CDR3 sequence (DNA): TGCGCCAGCAGCTTCAGGTTAACCATGAACACTGAAGCTTTCTTT. Protein sequence: CASSFRLTMNTEAFF.

This clone was counted once. The chain links TRBV5-1 to TRBJ2-7; 7 positions agree with TRBD1. Germline assignment: CDR1 SGHRS and CDR2 YFSETQ. The junction had 7 bases not matched to a gene; V was cut back by 4 bases and J by 3 bases. This CDR3 comprises 14 residues. The CDR3 sequence is CASSGQVRSYEQYF. The CDR3 bases are TGCGCCAGCAGCGGACAGGTGCGGAGCTACGAGCAGTACTTC. Full variable domain (rest looked up from reference TRBV5-1 and TRBJ2-7): KAGVTQTPRYLIKTRGQQVTLSCSPISGHRSVSWYQQTPGQGLQFLFEYFSETQRNKGNFPGRFSGRQFSNSRSEMNVSTLELGDSALYLCASSGQVRSYEQYFGPGTRLTVT.

The chain links TRBV18 to TRBJ2-1; the match to TRBD2 covers 11 bases. Germline V gene data show CDR1 as KGHSH and CDR2 as LQKENI. V gave up 5 bases and J gave up 8 bases; unmatched junction bases: 5. There are 14 residues in the CDR3. The CDR3 protein is CASSITSGGDEQFF. CDR3 nucleotide sequence: TGTGCCAGCTCAATCACTAGCGGGGGCGATGAGCAGTTCTTC. Full variable domain (remainder filled in from reference TRBV18 and TRBJ2-1): NAGVMQNPRHLVRRRGQEARLRCSPMKGHSHVYWYRQLPEEGLKFMVYLQKENIIDESGMPKERFSAEFPKEGPSILRIQQVVRGDSAAYFCASSITSGGDEQFFGPGTRLTVL.

The chain employs TRBV11-2 and TRBJ2-1; 7 positions agree with TRBD1. This CDR3 spans 15 amino acids. With 0 bases clipped from V and 13 bases from J, the junction kept 12 bases outside the gene matches. Germline CDR1 reads SGHAT; CDR2 reads FQNNGV. CDR3 loop: CASSLDRFPGQYQFF. CDR3 DNA sequence: TGTGCCAGCAGCTTAGATAGATTTCCGGGACAGTACCAGTTCTTC.

This chain uses TRBV28 with TRBJ1-2, with TRBD1 as a possible D gene (5 bases). Trimming left V 5 bases short and J 2 bases short, with 15 bases between. CDR1 and CDR2 from the germline V gene are MDHEN and SYDVKM. CDR3 length: 15 amino acids. Written as DNA, the CDR3 is TGTGCCAGCAGTCCCCCCATCTCAGGGAACTATGGCTACACCTTC. Residues: CASSPPISGNYGYTF.

This clone was detected once. The chain couples TRBV6-5 to TRBJ2-3; D call uncertain. V gave up 5 bases and J gave up 6 bases, with 12 bases separating them. The germline gives CDR1 MNHEY, CDR2 SVGAGI. This CDR3 is 13 amino acids long. In nucleotides, the CDR3 is TGTGCCAGCAGTAAATCTAGGTCGGATACGCAGTATTTT. Translated: CASSKSRSDTQYF.